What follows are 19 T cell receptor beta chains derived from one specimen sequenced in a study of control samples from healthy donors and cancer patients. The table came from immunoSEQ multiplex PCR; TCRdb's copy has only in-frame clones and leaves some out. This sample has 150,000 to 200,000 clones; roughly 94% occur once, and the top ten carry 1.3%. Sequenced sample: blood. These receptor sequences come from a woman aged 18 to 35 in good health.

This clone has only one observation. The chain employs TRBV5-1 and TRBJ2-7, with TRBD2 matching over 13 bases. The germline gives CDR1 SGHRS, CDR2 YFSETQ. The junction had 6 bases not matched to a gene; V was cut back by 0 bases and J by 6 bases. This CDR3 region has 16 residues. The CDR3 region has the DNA TGCGCCAGCAGCTTGGAAGCGCGGACTAGCGGGAGCGAGCAGTACTTC. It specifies CASSLEARTSGSEQYF.

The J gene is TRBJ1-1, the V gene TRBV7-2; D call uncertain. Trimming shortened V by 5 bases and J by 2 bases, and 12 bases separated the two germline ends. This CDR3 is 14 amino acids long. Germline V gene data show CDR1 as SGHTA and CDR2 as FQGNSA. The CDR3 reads CASSLHRSNTEAFF. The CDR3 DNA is TGTGCCAGCAGCCTTCATCGCTCCAACACTGAAGCTTTCTTT.

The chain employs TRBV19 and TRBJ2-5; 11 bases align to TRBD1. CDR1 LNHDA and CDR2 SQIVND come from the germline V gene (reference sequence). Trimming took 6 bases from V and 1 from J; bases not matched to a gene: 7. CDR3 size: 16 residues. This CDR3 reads CASRPGTGGAQETQYF. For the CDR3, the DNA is TGTGCCAGTAGACCCGGGACAGGGGGGGCCCAAGAGACCCAGTACTTC. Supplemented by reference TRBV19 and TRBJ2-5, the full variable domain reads DGGITQSPKYLFRKEGQNVTLSCEQNLNHDAMYWYRQDPGQGLRLIYYSQIVNDFQKGDIAEGYSVSREKKESFPLTVTSAQKNPTAFYLCASRPGTGGAQETQYFGPGTRLLVL.

CDR3 protein: CASSVTKGGEQGIVNEQFF. CDR3 DNA sequence: TGTGCCAGCAGCGTCACGAAGGGAGGGGAACAGGGGATTGTCAATGAGCAGTTCTTC. The chain uses TRBV9 and TRBJ2-1; either TRBD1 or TRBD2 may fit D (7 bases each). Germline V gene sequence: CDR1 SGDLS, CDR2 YYNGEE. V was clipped by 2 bases and J by 6 bases, with 27 bases between them. CDR3 length equals 19 residues.

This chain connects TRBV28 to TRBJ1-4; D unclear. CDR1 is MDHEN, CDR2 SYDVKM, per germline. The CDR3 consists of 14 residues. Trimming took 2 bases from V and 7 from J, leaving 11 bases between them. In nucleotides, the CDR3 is TGTGCCAGCAGTTTAAGGCCCGAAGTTGAAAAACTGTTTTTT. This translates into CASSLRPEVEKLFF.

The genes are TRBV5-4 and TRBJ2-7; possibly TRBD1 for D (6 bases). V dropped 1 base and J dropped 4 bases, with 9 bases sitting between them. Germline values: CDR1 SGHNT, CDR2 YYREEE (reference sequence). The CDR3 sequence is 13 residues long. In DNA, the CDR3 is TGTGCCAGCAGCTTGTTCAGGGGATACGAGCAGTACTTC. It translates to CASSLFRGYEQYF.

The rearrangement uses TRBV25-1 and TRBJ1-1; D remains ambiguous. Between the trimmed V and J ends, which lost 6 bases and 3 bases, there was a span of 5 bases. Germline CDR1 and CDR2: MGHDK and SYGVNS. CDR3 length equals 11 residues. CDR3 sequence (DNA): TGTGCCAGCAGCCTTCACACTGAAGCTTTCTTT. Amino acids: CASSLHTEAFF.

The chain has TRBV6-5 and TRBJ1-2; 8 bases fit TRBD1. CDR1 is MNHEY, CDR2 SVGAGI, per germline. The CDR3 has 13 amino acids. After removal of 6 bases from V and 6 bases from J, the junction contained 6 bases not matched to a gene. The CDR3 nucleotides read TGTGCCAGCAGCATGACAGGGGCGGATGGCTACACCTTC. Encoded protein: CASSMTGADGYTF.

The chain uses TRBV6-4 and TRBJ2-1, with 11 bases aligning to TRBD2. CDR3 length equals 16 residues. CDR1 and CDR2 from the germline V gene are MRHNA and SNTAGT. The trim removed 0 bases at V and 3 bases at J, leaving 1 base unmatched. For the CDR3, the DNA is TGTGCCAGCAGTGACTCAGGACTAGCGGGCTACAATGAGCAGTTCTTC. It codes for CASSDSGLAGYNEQFF.

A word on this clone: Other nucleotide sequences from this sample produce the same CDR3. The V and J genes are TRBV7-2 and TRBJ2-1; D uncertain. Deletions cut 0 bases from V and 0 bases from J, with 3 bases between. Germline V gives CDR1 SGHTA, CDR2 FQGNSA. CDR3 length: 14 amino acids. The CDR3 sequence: CASSLAGSYNEQFF. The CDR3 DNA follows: TGTGCCAGCAGCTTAGCGGGCTCCTACAATGAGCAGTTCTTC.

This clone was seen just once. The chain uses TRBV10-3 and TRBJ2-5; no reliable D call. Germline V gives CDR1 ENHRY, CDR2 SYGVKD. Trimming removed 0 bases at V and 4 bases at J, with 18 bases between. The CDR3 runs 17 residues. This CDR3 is CAISESFTWQVGETQYF. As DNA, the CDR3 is TGTGCCATCAGTGAGTCGTTCACGTGGCAGGTGGGAGAGACCCAGTACTTC.

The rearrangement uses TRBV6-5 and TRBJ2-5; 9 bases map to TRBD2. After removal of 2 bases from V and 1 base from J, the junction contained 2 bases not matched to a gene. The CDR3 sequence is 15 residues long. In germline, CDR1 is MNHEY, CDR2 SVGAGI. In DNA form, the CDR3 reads TGTGCCAGCAGTTACGGAGCGGGAGGCCAAGAGACCCAGTACTTC. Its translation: CASSYGAGGQETQYF.

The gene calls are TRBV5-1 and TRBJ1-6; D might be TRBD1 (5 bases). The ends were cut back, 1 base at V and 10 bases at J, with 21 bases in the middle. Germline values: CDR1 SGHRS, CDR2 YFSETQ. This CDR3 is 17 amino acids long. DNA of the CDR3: TGCGCCAGCAGCTTGTTGTCCCAGGGTGGCGCCGGCTCACCCCTCCACTTT. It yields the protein CASSLLSQGGAGSPLHF.

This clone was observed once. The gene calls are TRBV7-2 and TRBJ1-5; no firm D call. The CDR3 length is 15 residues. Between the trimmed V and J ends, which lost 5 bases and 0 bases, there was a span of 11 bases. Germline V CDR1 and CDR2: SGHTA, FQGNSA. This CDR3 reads CASSPEDYSNQPQHF. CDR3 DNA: TGTGCCAGCAGCCCAGAGGACTATAGCAATCAGCCCCAGCATTTT.

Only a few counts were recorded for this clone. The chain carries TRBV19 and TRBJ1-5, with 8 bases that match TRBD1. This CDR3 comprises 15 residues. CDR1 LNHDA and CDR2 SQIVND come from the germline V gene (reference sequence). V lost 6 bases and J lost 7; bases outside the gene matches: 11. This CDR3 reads CASRPQGAMGQPQHF. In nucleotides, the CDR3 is TGTGCCAGTAGGCCGCAGGGGGCGATGGGACAGCCCCAGCATTTT.

CDR3 bases: TGTGCCAGCAGCTTTGGGTCGCACACCGGGGAGCTGTTTTTT. As protein: CASSFGSHTGELFF. The chain joins TRBV7-8 to TRBJ2-2; no definite D call. CDR3 length equals 14 residues. V lost 3 bases to trimming and J lost 3 bases, with 8 bases between them. Germline loops: CDR1 SGHVS, CDR2 FQNEAQ.

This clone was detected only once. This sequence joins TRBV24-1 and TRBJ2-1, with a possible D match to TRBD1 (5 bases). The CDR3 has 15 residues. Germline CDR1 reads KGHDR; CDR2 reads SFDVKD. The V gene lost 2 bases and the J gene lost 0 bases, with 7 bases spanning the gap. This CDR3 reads CATSDYRSSYNEQFF. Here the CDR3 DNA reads TGTGCCACCAGTGATTACAGGAGCTCCTACAATGAGCAGTTCTTC.

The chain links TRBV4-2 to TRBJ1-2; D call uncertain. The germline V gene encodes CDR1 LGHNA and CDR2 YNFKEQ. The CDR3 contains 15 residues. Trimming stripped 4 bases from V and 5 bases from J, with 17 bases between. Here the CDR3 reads CASSRPGGVPYGYTF. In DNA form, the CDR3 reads TGTGCCAGCAGCCGCCCCGGCGGGGTTCCATATGGCTACACCTTC.

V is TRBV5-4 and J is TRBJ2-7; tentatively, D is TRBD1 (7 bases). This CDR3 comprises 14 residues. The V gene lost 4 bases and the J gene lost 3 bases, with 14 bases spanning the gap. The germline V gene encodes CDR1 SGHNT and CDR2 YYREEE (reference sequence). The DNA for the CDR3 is TGTGCCAGCAGCGCGGCGGGACAGTACTACGAGCAGTACTTC. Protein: CASSAAGQYYEQYF.